These T cell receptor beta chains were read from a single sample in a study of blood T cell repertoires in COVID-19. Produced via immunoSEQ multiplex PCR; TCRdb's table is partial and in-frame only. The repertoire holds some 400,000 clones, with around 87% as singletons. Sample: peripheral blood. The receptors come from a woman aged 55-75 years with COVID-19, enrolled during active disease. Each CDR3 is given with its conserved first and last residue. Fields, in order: D gene, V gene, clone size, J gene, CDR3 DNA, CDR3 protein. The D gene is left open where the match is weak. For some rows the clone size is stated as once, few or many, or as a class when expanded; others skip it.

NA	TRBV19	NA	TRBJ1-2	TGTGCCAGTAGTATCCTGGGGGACATTGCTAACTATGGCTACACCTTC	CASSILGDIANYGYTF
NA	TRBV2	NA	TRBJ1-2	TGTGCCAGCAGTGATGTGGCGGTAAACTATGGCTACACCTTC	CASSDVAVNYGYTF
NA	TRBV5-1	NA	TRBJ1-1	TGCGCCAGCAGCTTGCCCCAGGGGAACACTGAAGCTTTCTTT	CASSLPQGNTEAFF
TRBD1	TRBV19	NA	TRBJ1-3	TGTGCCAGTAGTATATGGTACAGGGGCTCTGGAAACACCATATATTTT	CASSIWYRGSGNTIYF
NA	TRBV6-1	NA	TRBJ1-2	TGTGCCAGCAGTGAAACCTCAGGGAACCTAGGCTATGGCTACACCTTC	CASSETSGNLGYGYTF
TRBD1	TRBV6-5	NA	TRBJ2-1	TGTGCCAGCAGTTCTAAGACAGGGGACCCCTACAATGAGCAGTTCTTC	CASSSKTGDPYNEQFF
NA	TRBV2	few	TRBJ2-3	TGTGCCAGCCATGGCCGAGGGGGTAACAGGAGCACAGATACGCAGTATTTT	CASHGRGGNRSTDTQYF
NA	TRBV7-6	NA	TRBJ2-5	TGTGCCAGCAGCTTAGTGGTGGGGCGGGAGACCCAGTACTTC	CASSLVVGRETQYF
NA	TRBV5-1	NA	TRBJ2-5	TGCGCCAGCAGCTTGTCCGGGACCGGGGGCCAAGAGACCCAGTACTTC	CASSLSGTGGQETQYF
NA	TRBV28	NA	TRBJ1-4	TGTGCCAGCAGTTTATCCTCCGGGACTCTCCTTCGAGGGCTGTTTTTT	CASSLSSGTLLRGLFF
NA	TRBV4-2	NA	TRBJ1-6	TGTGCCAGCAGCCAAGAAGGCGGCAGAAACGATTCACCCCTCCACTTT	CASSQEGGRNDSPLHF
NA	TRBV7-2	NA	TRBJ1-1	TGTGCCAGCAGCTCCCGACGGAGACAGTACACTGAAGCTTTCTTT	CASSSRRRQYTEAFF
NA	TRBV28	NA	TRBJ1-5	TGTGCCAGCAGTCTTATGACCGGGTTCCAGCATTTT	CASSLMTGFQHF
NA	TRBV5-1	NA	TRBJ1-2	TGCGCCAGCAGCTTGGGACTCCTAGGGCAGGGCTTTGACTATGGCTACACCTTC	CASSLGLLGQGFDYGYTF
NA	TRBV7-6	NA	TRBJ1-2	TGTGCCAGCAGCTCCCTCTCTGGGGCCCTCGGTGGCTACACCTTC	CASSSLSGALGGYTF
NA	TRBV30	NA	TRBJ1-5	TGTGCATGGGGTGCAGGGGCCAATCAGCCCCAGCATTTT	CAWGAGANQPQHF
NA	TRBV18	NA	TRBJ2-5	TGTGCCAGCTCACCACCTAACAACCAGGAGACCCAGTACTTC	CASSPPNNQETQYF
NA	TRBV4-2	NA	TRBJ2-3	TGTGCCAGCAGCCAAGCAGCAGATACGCAGTATTTT	CASSQAADTQYF
NA	TRBV3-1/TRBV3-2	NA	TRBJ1-2	TGTGCCAGCAGCCAAGATAATGCAGGATACTATGGCTACACCTTC	CASSQDNAGYYGYTF
NA	TRBV7-8	NA	TRBJ1-1	TGTGCCAGCAGCTTGCGGACGGGGGGCACTGAAGCTTTCTTT	CASSLRTGGTEAFF
TRBD2	TRBV11-3	few	TRBJ2-7	TGTGCCAGCGGTGCGGGGGACGAGCAGTACTTC	CASGAGDEQYF
NA	TRBV6-5	NA	TRBJ1-1	TGTGCCAGCAGTTACCAGGTTAACACTGAAGCTTTCTTT	CASSYQVNTEAFF
TRBD2	TRBV5-5	few	TRBJ2-2	TGTGCCAGCAGCTTAGGGCTAGCGGGGGCCACCGGGGAGCTGTTTTTT	CASSLGLAGATGELFF
TRBD1	TRBV6-5	NA	TRBJ1-2	TGTGCCAGCAGTTCGACAGGGACCGGGGGCTACACCTTC	CASSSTGTGGYTF
NA	TRBV19	NA	TRBJ1-2	TGTGCCAGTAGTACCCGGGACACCCTTGGGGGCTACACCTTC	CASSTRDTLGGYTF
TRBD1	TRBV28	NA	TRBJ2-6	TGTGCCAGCAAGGGGACAGGGACAGGGGCCAACGTCCTGACTTTC	CASKGTGTGANVLTF
TRBD1	TRBV6-6	NA	TRBJ1-1	TGTGCCAGCAGTAATAAGGGGGCCGGGGGAGCTTTCTTT	CASSNKGAGGAFF
TRBD2	TRBV3-1/TRBV3-2	once	TRBJ2-5	TGTGCCAGCAGCCGGCCGGGGAGGGAAGAGACCCAGTACTTC	CASSRPGREETQYF
TRBD1	TRBV5-1	NA	TRBJ1-1	TGCGCCAGCAGCTTGCTACTACAGGGGGGATGGAACACTGAAGCTTTCTTT	CASSLLLQGGWNTEAFF
NA	TRBV6-5	NA	TRBJ1-6	TGTGCCAGCAGTTACAGGAGCTCCTATAATTCACCCCTCCACTTT	CASSYRSSYNSPLHF
TRBD2	TRBV3-1/TRBV3-2	NA	TRBJ2-1	TGTGCCAGCAGCCGCTCTAGCGGACACAATGAGCAGTTCTTC	CASSRSSGHNEQFF
TRBD2	TRBV4-2	NA	TRBJ2-7	TGTGCCAGCAGCCAAGCCACTAGCGGGCTTGCCTACGAGCAGTACTTC	CASSQATSGLAYEQYF
NA	TRBV27	NA	TRBJ2-2	TGTGCCAGCAGTTTATCAAACGGAGCGAACACCGGGGAGCTGTTTTTT	CASSLSNGANTGELFF
NA	TRBV5-6	NA	TRBJ1-6	TGTGCCAGCAGCCCTGAGCCCCTCCACTTT	CASSPEPLHF
TRBD1	TRBV6-6	NA	TRBJ1-4	TGTGCCAGGCCCCACAGGGGGGATACCACTAATGAAAAACTGTTTTTT	CARPHRGDTTNEKLFF
NA	TRBV7-9	NA	TRBJ1-2	TGTGCCAGCAGCTTAGTTCTAGGGGTTGGAGGCTACACCTTC	CASSLVLGVGGYTF
TRBD2	TRBV6-5	NA	TRBJ2-1	TGTGCCAGCAGGTATACTAGCGGGCCCTACAATGAGCAGTTCTTC	CASRYTSGPYNEQFF
NA	TRBV5-5	once	TRBJ2-7	TGTGCCAGCAGCTCATACAGGGACTACGAGCAGTACTTC	CASSSYRDYEQYF
NA	TRBV5-1	NA	TRBJ2-3	TGCGCCAGCAGCTTGGGCAGAAGCACAGATACGCAGTATTTT	CASSLGRSTDTQYF
NA	TRBV7-9	NA	TRBJ2-7	TGTGCCAGCAGCTTAGCGTTGGAGGAGCAGTACTTC	CASSLALEEQYF